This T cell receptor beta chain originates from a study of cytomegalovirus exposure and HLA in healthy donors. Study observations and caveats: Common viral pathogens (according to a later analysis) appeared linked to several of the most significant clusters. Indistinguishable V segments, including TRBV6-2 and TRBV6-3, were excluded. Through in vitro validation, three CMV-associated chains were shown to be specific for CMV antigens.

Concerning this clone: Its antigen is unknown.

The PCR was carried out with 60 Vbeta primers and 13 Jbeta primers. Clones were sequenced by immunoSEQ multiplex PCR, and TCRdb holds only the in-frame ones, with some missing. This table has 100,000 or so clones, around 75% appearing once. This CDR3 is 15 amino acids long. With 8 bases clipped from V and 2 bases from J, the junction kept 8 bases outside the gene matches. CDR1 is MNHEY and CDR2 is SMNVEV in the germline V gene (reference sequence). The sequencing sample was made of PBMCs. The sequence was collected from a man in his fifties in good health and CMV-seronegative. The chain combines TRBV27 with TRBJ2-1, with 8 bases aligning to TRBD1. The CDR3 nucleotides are TGTGCCAGCGTTCCGACGACAGGGGCCTACAATGAGCAGTTCTTC. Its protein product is CASVPTTGAYNEQFF.